The following is a T cell receptor beta chain sequence with its context. PCR amplification relied on 60 Vbeta primers (plus 13 Jbeta primers). Only in-frame clones appear in the TCRdb table, and some are missing; sequencing was by immunoSEQ multiplex PCR. The repertoire includes approximately 130,000 clones, roughly four fifths of them detected once, and about 1.8% sits in the top ten. This sample was included in a study of cytomegalovirus exposure and HLA in healthy donors. From germline, CDR1 is MNHEY and CDR2 SMNVEV (reference sequence). This CDR3 has 17 residues. V was pared by 5 bases and J by 0 bases, with 17 bases between.

The chain uses TRBV27 and TRBJ2-4, with D possibly being TRBD1 (5 bases). This receptor was taken from a woman between 50 and 59 years old in good health and CMV-seronegative. Sequencing was performed on PBMCs. CDR3 bases: TGTGCCAGCAGTCCGCTGACAGAGACCAAAGCCAAAAACATTCAGTACTTC. It translates to CASSPLTETKAKNIQYF.